Below, 8 T cell receptor beta chains from the same sample are listed, as sequenced in a study of cytomegalovirus exposure and HLA in healthy donors. The primer mix had 60 Vbeta and 13 Jbeta primers. Repertoires were generated with immunoSEQ multiplex PCR, while TCRdb's copy carries only in-frame clones and drops some. The table records about 130,000 clones, roughly four fifths of them present only once. The sample taken for sequencing was PBMCs. The receptors here all came from a man between 50 and 59 years old in good health and CMV-seronegative.

The V gene is TRBV5-1, the J gene TRBJ1-5, with D tentatively TRBD1 (5 bases). Germline CDR1 SGHRS, CDR2 YFSETQ. CDR3 length: 16 residues. With 0 bases removed from V and 2 bases from J, the gap between germline ends came to 12 bases. The CDR3 DNA is TGCGCCAGCAGCTTGGACGGGGGGGATGGCAATCAGCCCCAGCATTTT. Protein sequence: CASSLDGGDGNQPQHF.

The chain combines TRBV5-1 with TRBJ1-1; D perhaps matches TRBD1 (6 bases). Trimming stripped 2 bases from V and 1 base from J, with 18 bases between. CDR3 length equals 17 residues. The germline gives CDR1 SGHRS, CDR2 YFSETQ. Here the CDR3 reads CASSFPQQLTGNTEAFF. As DNA, the CDR3 is TGCGCCAGCAGCTTCCCTCAACAGCTGACAGGGAACACTGAAGCTTTCTTT.

This rearrangement joins TRBV7-9 to TRBJ1-5; TRBD1 is a possible D gene (5 bases). Germline CDR1 SEHNR, CDR2 FQNEAQ (reference sequence). Trimming stripped 5 bases from V and 1 base from J, with 12 bases between. CDR3 length equals 15 residues. For the CDR3, the DNA is TGTGCCAGCAGCCAGACAGATGAGAGCAATCAGCCCCAGCATTTT. Its translation: CASSQTDESNQPQHF.

The V and J genes are TRBV5-1 and TRBJ2-3; TRBD1 agrees at 11 bases. Germline assignment: CDR1 SGHRS and CDR2 YFSETQ. There are 15 residues in the CDR3. The ends lost 3 bases at V and 8 bases at J; junction bases unmatched: 8. The CDR3 sequence is CASSSRDRGSGTQYF. In nucleotides, the CDR3 is TGCGCCAGCAGCTCAAGGGACAGGGGGAGTGGTACGCAGTATTTT.

The chain uses TRBV9 and TRBJ2-7; 8 bases fit TRBD1. V lost 4 bases to trimming and J lost 6 bases; unmatched junction nucleotides: 9. This CDR3 is 14 amino acids long. CDR1 and CDR2 from the germline V gene are SGDLS and YYNGEE. Written as DNA, the CDR3 is TGTGCCAGCAGCTATCGAGGGACAGGTGGCGAGCAGTACTTC. Translation: CASSYRGTGGEQYF.

CDR3 region: CASSLVLADGYTF. The CDR3 DNA sequence: TGTGCCAGCAGCTTGGTCTTGGCAGATGGCTACACCTTC. The J gene is TRBJ1-2, the V gene TRBV5-6; no firm D call. Deletions cut 0 bases from V and 6 bases from J, with 9 bases between. Germline V lookup: CDR1 SGHDT, CDR2 YYEEEE. This CDR3 comprises 13 residues.

The chain is built from TRBV5-1 and TRBJ1-1; 7 bases map to TRBD1. Germline V gene sequence: CDR1 SGHRS, CDR2 YFSETQ. Unmatched junction bases numbered 2, after V lost 0 bases and J lost 0 bases. The CDR3 contains 15 residues. The CDR3 nucleotides are TGCGCCAGCAGCTTGGGGGACAGTTTGAACACTGAAGCTTTCTTT. Translating gives CASSLGDSLNTEAFF.

This chain links TRBV5-6 with TRBJ2-3, with 13 nucleotides matching TRBD2. The germline V gene has CDR1 SGHDT and CDR2 YYEEEE. The CDR3 totals 16 residues. V lost 3 bases, J lost 6 bases, and 7 bases stayed unmatched. CDR3 region: CASSYTSGGAADTQYF. The DNA of the CDR3 is TGTGCCAGCAGCTATACTAGCGGGGGGGCAGCCGATACGCAGTATTTT.